This is a list of T cell receptor beta chains from one sample in a study of blood T cells in healthy people across ages. TCRdb reprocessed the 5' RACE reads with MiXCR, giving one entry per CDR3 protein. The data contain hundreds of thousands of distinct CDR3 sequences, roughly 50% of them singletons. Sample: blood. All receptors derive from a woman aged 55-70 years in good health. Each CDR3 is given with its conserved first and last residue. Fields, in order: CDR3 length, clone size, J gene, V gene, D gene, CDR3 DNA, CDR3 protein. The D gene is left open where the match is weak. Clone sizes are given selectively: once, few, many, or a class where the clone is expanded.

cdr3_length: 15; clone_size: few; j_call: TRBJ1-5; v_call: TRBV28; d_call: TRBD1; cdr3_nt: TGTGCCAGCAGTTGGGTGACAGGGGATAATCAGCCCCAGCATTTT; cdr3_aa: CASSWVTGDNQPQHF
cdr3_length: 16; clone_size: NA; j_call: TRBJ2-7; v_call: TRBV28; d_call: NA; cdr3_nt: TGTGCCAGCAGTGCCCCAACTCCCGGGGGCTCCTACGAGCAGTACTTC; cdr3_aa: CASSAPTPGGSYEQYF
cdr3_length: 13; clone_size: few; j_call: TRBJ2-7; v_call: TRBV10-3; d_call: TRBD2; cdr3_nt: TGTGCCATCAGTCCAGCGGGAGCCCACGAGCAGTACTTC; cdr3_aa: CAISPAGAHEQYF
cdr3_length: 13; clone_size: NA; j_call: TRBJ2-7; v_call: TRBV20-1; d_call: NA; cdr3_nt: TGCAGTGCTCGTAACGAATTGTTAGGCGAGCAGTACTTC; cdr3_aa: CSARNELLGEQYF
cdr3_length: 13; clone_size: NA; j_call: TRBJ1-5; v_call: TRBV6-2/TRBV6-3; d_call: NA; cdr3_nt: TGTGCCACCGAGGACAGACTGTATCAGCCCCAGCATTTT; cdr3_aa: CATEDRLYQPQHF
cdr3_length: 14; clone_size: NA; j_call: TRBJ2-1; v_call: TRBV5-6; d_call: TRBD1; cdr3_nt: TGTGCCAGCAGCTTGCAGGGGGTTAGGAATGAGCAGTTCTTC; cdr3_aa: CASSLQGVRNEQFF
cdr3_length: 14; clone_size: once; j_call: TRBJ2-7; v_call: TRBV27; d_call: TRBD1; cdr3_nt: TGTGCCAGCAGGGAGACAGGGTCAACCTACGAGCAGTACTTC; cdr3_aa: CASRETGSTYEQYF
cdr3_length: 13; clone_size: NA; j_call: TRBJ2-1; v_call: TRBV20-1; d_call: TRBD1; cdr3_nt: TGCAGTGCTAGAGCAACGGGACAGGGAGAGCAGTTCTTC; cdr3_aa: CSARATGQGEQFF
cdr3_length: 15; clone_size: NA; j_call: TRBJ2-7; v_call: TRBV5-4; d_call: NA; cdr3_nt: TGTGCCAGCAGCTTGGTGGATGGGGCCTTCTACGAGCAGTACTTC; cdr3_aa: CASSLVDGAFYEQYF
cdr3_length: 15; clone_size: NA; j_call: TRBJ2-1; v_call: TRBV28; d_call: NA; cdr3_nt: TGTGCCAGCAGTTTAACGGGGCTTAAACGCGGTGAGCAGTTCTTC; cdr3_aa: CASSLTGLKRGEQFF
cdr3_length: 14; clone_size: NA; j_call: TRBJ2-7; v_call: TRBV15; d_call: NA; cdr3_nt: TGTGCCACCAGCGGTAGACTACCGACCTACGAGCAGTACTTC; cdr3_aa: CATSGRLPTYEQYF
cdr3_length: 15; clone_size: NA; j_call: TRBJ2-3; v_call: TRBV20-1; d_call: TRBD2; cdr3_nt: TGCAGTGCTAGAGAAGCTACTAGCGGCACAGATACGCAGTATTTT; cdr3_aa: CSAREATSGTDTQYF
cdr3_length: 15; clone_size: NA; j_call: TRBJ2-1; v_call: TRBV7-2; d_call: TRBD2; cdr3_nt: TGTGCCAGCAACCGACGGGAGGGAGCCTACAATGAGCAGTTCTTC; cdr3_aa: CASNRREGAYNEQFF
cdr3_length: 14; clone_size: NA; j_call: TRBJ2-1; v_call: TRBV5-1; d_call: NA; cdr3_nt: TGCGCCAACAGCGTGGGGGCGGGTTTCAATGAGCAGTTCTTC; cdr3_aa: CANSVGAGFNEQFF
cdr3_length: 12; clone_size: few; j_call: TRBJ1-4; v_call: TRBV29-1; d_call: NA; cdr3_nt: TGCAGCGTGGGGGGGGCCGATGAAAAACTGTTTTTT; cdr3_aa: CSVGGADEKLFF
cdr3_length: 12; clone_size: NA; j_call: TRBJ1-1; v_call: TRBV7-8; d_call: NA; cdr3_nt: TGTGCCAGCAGCTCGATGGGCACTGAAGCTTTCTTT; cdr3_aa: CASSSMGTEAFF
cdr3_length: 14; clone_size: few; j_call: TRBJ2-1; v_call: TRBV20-1; d_call: NA; cdr3_nt: TGCAGTGCTTCATCAGGGGTTCCTCAGAATGAGCAGTTCTTC; cdr3_aa: CSASSGVPQNEQFF
cdr3_length: 15; clone_size: NA; j_call: TRBJ2-3; v_call: TRBV20-1; d_call: TRBD2; cdr3_nt: TGCAGTGCTAGGGGACTAGCGGGAGGGTCAGATACGCAGTATTTT; cdr3_aa: CSARGLAGGSDTQYF
cdr3_length: 13; clone_size: NA; j_call: TRBJ2-7; v_call: TRBV7-8; d_call: TRBD1; cdr3_nt: TGTGCCAGCAGCGGGGACAGGGGTCACGAGCAGTACTTC; cdr3_aa: CASSGDRGHEQYF
cdr3_length: 14; clone_size: NA; j_call: TRBJ1-1; v_call: TRBV7-2; d_call: TRBD1; cdr3_nt: TGTGCCAGCAGCTTATTCAGGGGGGACACTGAAGCTTTCTTT; cdr3_aa: CASSLFRGDTEAFF
cdr3_length: 15; clone_size: NA; j_call: TRBJ1-4; v_call: TRBV12-3/TRBV12-4; d_call: NA; cdr3_nt: TGTGCCAGCAGACCATTCGGGGGCTTTGATGAAAAACTGTTTTTT; cdr3_aa: CASRPFGGFDEKLFF
cdr3_length: 14; clone_size: few; j_call: TRBJ1-1; v_call: TRBV4-3; d_call: NA; cdr3_nt: TGCGCCAGCAGCCAAGAGGGGAAGAACACTGAAGCTTTCTTT; cdr3_aa: CASSQEGKNTEAFF
cdr3_length: 14; clone_size: NA; j_call: TRBJ1-4; v_call: TRBV20-1; d_call: NA; cdr3_nt: TGCAGTGCTAGAGATCACGGGACTTCTGAAAAACTGTTTTTT; cdr3_aa: CSARDHGTSEKLFF
cdr3_length: 17; clone_size: few; j_call: TRBJ2-1; v_call: TRBV6-6; d_call: TRBD2; cdr3_nt: TGTGCCAGCAGTCGGGGGACTAGCGGGACCCTTTACAATGAGCAGTTCTTC; cdr3_aa: CASSRGTSGTLYNEQFF
cdr3_length: 16; clone_size: NA; j_call: TRBJ1-1; v_call: TRBV5-1; d_call: TRBD1; cdr3_nt: TGCGCCAGCAGCCCGGGGACAGGGGGGTTTCACACTGAAGCTTTCTTT; cdr3_aa: CASSPGTGGFHTEAFF
cdr3_length: 16; clone_size: NA; j_call: TRBJ2-2; v_call: TRBV5-1; d_call: NA; cdr3_nt: TGCGCCAGCAGCTTGGATGGGGGGCGGCACACCGGGGAGCTGTTTTTT; cdr3_aa: CASSLDGGRHTGELFF
cdr3_length: 15; clone_size: NA; j_call: TRBJ2-2; v_call: TRBV2; d_call: TRBD2; cdr3_nt: TGTGCCAGCAGCAAGACTAGCCAGAACACCGGGGAGCTGTTTTTT; cdr3_aa: CASSKTSQNTGELFF
cdr3_length: 15; clone_size: NA; j_call: TRBJ1-1; v_call: TRBV20-1; d_call: NA; cdr3_nt: TGCAGTGCTAGAGACCTCAGGGACTCCAACACTGAAGCTTTCTTT; cdr3_aa: CSARDLRDSNTEAFF
cdr3_length: 12; clone_size: NA; j_call: TRBJ2-7; v_call: TRBV14; d_call: NA; cdr3_nt: TGTGCCAGTAGCCAGTTCACCTACGAGCAGTACTTC; cdr3_aa: CASSQFTYEQYF
cdr3_length: 13; clone_size: NA; j_call: TRBJ2-7; v_call: TRBV28; d_call: TRBD1; cdr3_nt: TGTGCCAGCAGGGGGACAGGTATAAGCGAGCAGTACTTC; cdr3_aa: CASRGTGISEQYF
cdr3_length: 13; clone_size: NA; j_call: TRBJ1-4; v_call: TRBV5-1; d_call: TRBD1; cdr3_nt: TGCGCCAGCAGCTCGACAGGGGGTGAAAAACTGTTTTTT; cdr3_aa: CASSSTGGEKLFF
cdr3_length: 14; clone_size: NA; j_call: TRBJ1-2; v_call: TRBV29-1; d_call: NA; cdr3_nt: TGCAGCACCCGAACTCGGGATTCCGGTAGTGGCTACACCTTC; cdr3_aa: CSTRTRDSGSGYTF
cdr3_length: 16; clone_size: few; j_call: TRBJ1-3; v_call: TRBV7-9; d_call: NA; cdr3_nt: TGTGCCAGCAGCCCCCGTTGGGGTACCCCTGGAAACACCATATATTTT; cdr3_aa: CASSPRWGTPGNTIYF
cdr3_length: 16; clone_size: NA; j_call: TRBJ2-3; v_call: TRBV28; d_call: NA; cdr3_nt: TGTGCCAGCGTTCCCCGGAGGGGGCTTAGGGCAGATACGCAGTATTTT; cdr3_aa: CASVPRRGLRADTQYF
cdr3_length: 13; clone_size: NA; j_call: TRBJ2-1; v_call: TRBV6-2/TRBV6-3; d_call: NA; cdr3_nt: TGTGCCAGCAGTGACCAGTTCTACAATGAGCAGTTCTTC; cdr3_aa: CASSDQFYNEQFF
cdr3_length: 14; clone_size: NA; j_call: TRBJ2-7; v_call: TRBV20-1; d_call: TRBD1; cdr3_nt: TGCAGTGCTCCCGGACAGGCGACAAACTACGAGCAGTACTTC; cdr3_aa: CSAPGQATNYEQYF
cdr3_length: 14; clone_size: many; j_call: TRBJ2-7; v_call: TRBV15; d_call: NA; cdr3_nt: TGTGCCACCAGCAGCGACAGGTCCTCCTACGAGCAGTACTTC; cdr3_aa: CATSSDRSSYEQYF
cdr3_length: 15; clone_size: NA; j_call: TRBJ2-1; v_call: TRBV30; d_call: TRBD1; cdr3_nt: TGTGCCTGGAGAGGGGTAGGACAGGGTGACGGTGAGCAGTTCTTC; cdr3_aa: CAWRGVGQGDGEQFF
cdr3_length: 18; clone_size: NA; j_call: TRBJ2-7; v_call: TRBV6-1; d_call: TRBD2; cdr3_nt: TGTGCCAGCAGCCGAAGTGGGGGGACTAGCGGCAGCTCCTACGAGCAGTACTTC; cdr3_aa: CASSRSGGTSGSSYEQYF
cdr3_length: 15; clone_size: NA; j_call: TRBJ2-1; v_call: TRBV20-1; d_call: NA; cdr3_nt: TGCAGTGCTACGACGAGCGGGTTTACCTACAATGAGCAGTTCTTC; cdr3_aa: CSATTSGFTYNEQFF
cdr3_length: 16; clone_size: NA; j_call: TRBJ2-7; v_call: TRBV5-6; d_call: TRBD2; cdr3_nt: TGTGCCAGCAGCGATCTAGCGGGGTCCTACTCCTACGAGCAGTACTTC; cdr3_aa: CASSDLAGSYSYEQYF
cdr3_length: 14; clone_size: few; j_call: TRBJ2-3; v_call: TRBV5-1; d_call: NA; cdr3_nt: TGCGCCAGCAGCTACGGACACCCCACAGATACGCAGTATTTT; cdr3_aa: CASSYGHPTDTQYF
cdr3_length: 14; clone_size: few; j_call: TRBJ1-2; v_call: TRBV28; d_call: NA; cdr3_nt: TGTGCCAGCAGTTTGCCGCCGGGGGCAGGTGGCTACACCTTC; cdr3_aa: CASSLPPGAGGYTF
cdr3_length: 15; clone_size: NA; j_call: TRBJ2-7; v_call: TRBV20-1; d_call: NA; cdr3_nt: TGCAGTGCTAGAGCAGGCGGGACTCTCCCCTACGAGCAGTACTTC; cdr3_aa: CSARAGGTLPYEQYF
cdr3_length: 15; clone_size: NA; j_call: TRBJ2-7; v_call: TRBV12-3/TRBV12-4; d_call: TRBD2; cdr3_nt: TGTGCCAGCAGTCCGCTAGCGGGAGGGGTGGTGCAGCAGTACTTC; cdr3_aa: CASSPLAGGVVQQYF
cdr3_length: 14; clone_size: many; j_call: TRBJ2-3; v_call: TRBV5-1; d_call: NA; cdr3_nt: TGTGCCAGCAGCCGGGACGGAAGCACAGATACGCAGTATTTT; cdr3_aa: CASSRDGSTDTQYF
cdr3_length: 15; clone_size: NA; j_call: TRBJ2-3; v_call: TRBV20-1; d_call: NA; cdr3_nt: TGCAGTGCTCCTCGGGAGTTCACTAGCACAGATACGCAGTATTTT; cdr3_aa: CSAPREFTSTDTQYF
cdr3_length: 15; clone_size: NA; j_call: TRBJ1-2; v_call: TRBV7-2; d_call: NA; cdr3_nt: TGTGCCAGCAGCCCAGACCGCCGGGACACGCATGGCTACACCTTC; cdr3_aa: CASSPDRRDTHGYTF
cdr3_length: 15; clone_size: NA; j_call: TRBJ2-5; v_call: TRBV24-1; d_call: TRBD1; cdr3_nt: TGTGCCACCAGTGACCCCCAAGGACAGGGGGAGACCCAGTACTTC; cdr3_aa: CATSDPQGQGETQYF
cdr3_length: 15; clone_size: NA; j_call: TRBJ2-3; v_call: TRBV2; d_call: TRBD2; cdr3_nt: TGTGCCAGCAGTGGAAATAGCGGGGGATCAGATACGCAGTATTTT; cdr3_aa: CASSGNSGGSDTQYF
cdr3_length: 12; clone_size: few; j_call: TRBJ1-1; v_call: TRBV29-1; d_call: NA; cdr3_nt: TGCAGCGTCGACGGGGTGAACACTGAAGCTTTCTTT; cdr3_aa: CSVDGVNTEAFF
cdr3_length: 15; clone_size: NA; j_call: TRBJ1-2; v_call: TRBV20-1; d_call: NA; cdr3_nt: TGCAGTGCTAGAGACCGGGGCAGGTACAACTATGGCTACACCTTC; cdr3_aa: CSARDRGRYNYGYTF
cdr3_length: 15; clone_size: NA; j_call: TRBJ2-1; v_call: TRBV20-1; d_call: NA; cdr3_nt: TGCAGTGCTAGAGGCGCTGCTCGACTCTACAATGAGCAGTTCTTC; cdr3_aa: CSARGAARLYNEQFF
cdr3_length: 15; clone_size: NA; j_call: TRBJ1-2; v_call: TRBV5-1; d_call: NA; cdr3_nt: TGCGCCAGCAGCTTGGATGGGACGCCGGACTATGGCTACACCTTC; cdr3_aa: CASSLDGTPDYGYTF
cdr3_length: 16; clone_size: NA; j_call: TRBJ2-1; v_call: TRBV27; d_call: TRBD2; cdr3_nt: TGTGCCAGCAGTTTAGAAGGACTAGCGGTAAACAATGAGCAGTTCTTC; cdr3_aa: CASSLEGLAVNNEQFF